Described below is a single T cell receptor beta chain sequence and its context. The data were taken from a study of control samples from healthy donors and cancer patients. The repertoire was sequenced with immunoSEQ multiplex PCR; TCRdb's copy has only in-frame clones and lacks some. Of 110,000 to 150,000 clones listed, about 89% are singletons. The sequencing input was blood. The TCR originated in a young man in good health.

CDR3 sequence reads: CASSHRGTGGTYGYTF. The CDR3 DNA sequence: TGTGCCAGCAGTCACCGTGGGACAGGGGGTACCTATGGCTACACCTTC. The chain combines TRBV27 with TRBJ1-2, with 11 bases fitting TRBD1. The CDR3 consists of 16 residues. Germline values: CDR1 MNHEY, CDR2 SMNVEV (reference sequence). The J segment lost 4 bases and the V segment lost 5 bases, leaving 9 bases of the junction unmatched.